This TCR beta chain derives from a study of a mutant IDH1 vaccine in newly diagnosed glioma (dated by TCRdb to the early 2020s). Regarding the complete study: Patients received eight vaccinations in weeks 1, 3, 5, 7, 11, 15, 19 and 23, corresponding to visits V03 through V10. Vaccination started 4-6 weeks after radiotherapy alone, or was given together with temozolomide cycles in the groups whose treatment included chemotherapy. Of the approximately 35 treated patients, approximately 60% were male and approximately 40% were female, and a mean age of about 37 years was recorded. Before enrollment, most patients had been given radiochemotherapy with temozolomide as standard therapy, while the rest had received either radiotherapy alone or temozolomide alone. Peripheral blood was drawn at six visits: V03 (baseline), V05, V07, V10, V12 and V13. For exploratory analyses, longitudinal TCRB deep sequencing was carried out in about two dozen treated patients wherever samples were available.

Read against the paper, the sample's time point label means: week 11, during vaccination. Each vaccine dose was 300 ug of a 20-mer mutant IDH1 peptide in Montanide, given subcutaneously with topical imiquimod. Donors had newly diagnosed WHO grade 3 or 4 IDH1-mutant astrocytomas with loss of nuclear ATRX. The samples were drawn from NOA16, a multicentre, single-arm, open-label phase I trial in Germany that tested a mutant IDH1 peptide vaccine in humans for the first time. Genomic DNA for TCRB sequencing was extracted from EDTA blood using the DNeasy Blood and Tissue Kit. Broader findings and caveats from the paper: Availability determined which PBMC samples were chosen for TCRB deep sequencing. The authors noted that analyses of patient blood samples could not be reproduced because of sample limitations. Changes in the top peripheral T cell clonotypes picked up by TCRB sequencing did not appear to be linked to pseudoprogression. Across multiple MHC alleles, vaccine-induced immune responses were seen in 90% to 95% of patients.

Preparation of the library involved the immunoSEQ multiplex PCR assay. Rearranged TCR beta chain sequences were amplified using the hsTCRB Kit according to the manufacturer's protocol. TCRB libraries were sequenced on an Illumina MiSeq. The authors' analysis ran thus. Demultiplexing, trimming and gene mapping were performed with the kit vendor's proprietary platform. Here the immuneACCESS table is served through TCRdb, limited to in-frame sequences with V and J called. Missing clones are a known gap in these copies; in checked studies unresolved V genes cover under half, and the rest lacks a known reason. Clonal size and the V and J genes are those of that table, whereas D and trimming came from the DNA. This sample is represented by 100,000 to 150,000 clones; about four fifths of them were singletons. The leading ten clones occupy about 5.5% of the sample. A note on this clone: The antigen it recognizes is unknown. Base qualities are not provided; no much larger clone lies one nucleotide away.

For CDR1 and CDR2, the germline V gene lists MNHNS and SASEGT. Including the terminal cysteine and phenylalanine, the CDR3 comprises 18 residues. This entry keeps only the CDR3 DNA: 54 bases, framed from base 1. Relative to germline, V is missing 2 bases and J is missing 4 bases, with 13 bases of the junction outside any gene match. The origin of this receptor is a man in his forties with glioma. The chain is encoded by TRBV6-1 joined to TRBJ1-4, with 7 bases matching TRBD1. Source: PBMCs, taken from a glioma patient whose treatment included an IDH1 peptide vaccine. The CDR3 has the sequence CASSELPFQTGSNEKLFF. The DNA is TGTGCCAGCAGTGAACTCCCATTTCAGACAGGGAGTAATGAAAAACTGTTTTTT.